Listed below are T cell receptor beta chains from one sample, sequenced in a study of neurological immune-mediated disorders. TCRdb reanalysed the 5' RACE reads using MiXCR and keeps one entry per CDR3 protein. The sample has just over 95,000 distinct CDR3 sequences; around 3.4% are singletons. Source material: PBMCs. These receptors all stem from a woman aged 18-29 years with multiple sclerosis. Each CDR3 is given with its conserved first and last residue. A D gene is named only where the DNA matches it firmly. Size is stated for part of the rows, as once, few or many counts, or as a class when the clone is expanded.

V gene	CDR3 length	D gene	J gene	clone size	CDR3 protein	CDR3 DNA
TRBV11-2	16	.	TRBJ1-1	many	CASSLGRTDLNTEAFF	TGTGCCAGCAGCTTAGGTCGGACGGACCTGAACACTGAAGCTTTCTTT
TRBV28	13	.	TRBJ2-6	many	CASSEVGANVLTF	TGTGCCAGTTCAGAAGTGGGGGCCAACGTCCTGACTTTC
TRBV20-1	14	.	TRBJ1-2	many	CSAGDGSTLDGYTF	TGCAGTGCTGGTGACGGATCAACCCTAGATGGCTACACCTTC
TRBV5-1	15	TRBD1	TRBJ1-1	many	CASSTPGQGPKQAFF	TGCGCCAGCAGCACACCGGGACAGGGCCCGAAACAAGCTTTCTTT
TRBV21-1	12	.	TRBJ1-3	.	CASSNWSGLVHF	TGTGCCAGCAGCAATTGGTCCGGGTTGGTCCATTTT
TRBV7-9	19	TRBD2	TRBJ2-1	many	CASSLVFSGRAEGHNEQFF	TGTGCCAGCAGCTTAGTTTTCAGCGGGAGGGCCGAAGGACACAATGAGCAGTTCTTC
TRBV6-6	14	.	TRBJ2-5	many	CASSYSGLQETQYF	TGTGCCAGCAGTTACTCGGGTCTCCAAGAGACCCAGTACTTC
TRBV5-1	14	.	TRBJ2-5	many	CASRVAERLETQYF	TGCGCCAGCAGGGTTGCAGAGCGGTTGGAGACCCAGTACTTC
TRBV12-3/TRBV12-4	16	.	TRBJ1-3	many	CASSPQQVSSGNTIYF	TGTGCCAGCAGTCCCCAACAGGTGTCCTCTGGAAACACCATATATTTT
TRBV18	17	TRBD1	TRBJ1-3	few	CASSRSRDSGSGNTIYF	TGTGCCAGCTCACGGAGCCGGGACAGCGGATCTGGAAACACCATATATTTT
TRBV6-6	13	TRBD2	TRBJ2-3	many	CASRRGEADTQYF	TGTGCCAGCAGGCGGGGGGAGGCAGATACGCAGTATTTT
TRBV5-6	13	.	TRBJ1-1	many	CASSLDLNTEAFF	TGTGCCAGCAGTTTAGACCTGAACACTGAAGCTTTCTTT
TRBV6-5	15	.	TRBJ2-1	many	CASKRGLAAGNEQFF	TGTGCCAGCAAAAGGGGGCTAGCGGCGGGGAATGAGCAGTTCTTC